This T cell receptor beta chain appears in the sequencing data of a study of OX40 agonist ivuxolimab in advanced cancers. Germline-derived CDR1 and CDR2 are LNHNV and YYDKDF (reference sequence). Deletions cut 0 bases from V and 1 base from J, with 13 bases between. The CDR3 runs to 17 residues. TCRdb's copy holds only in-frame clones and misses some; the assay was immunoSEQ multiplex PCR. The sample records roughly 100,000 clones, 84% being singletons. The input for sequencing was CD4+ or CD8+ T cells sorted from blood, taken in a trial of the OX40 agonist ivuxolimab. The receptor comes from an adult with an advanced solid tumor such as melanoma, head and neck, liver or kidney cancer. This chain joins TRBV15 and TRBJ2-1, with D perhaps TRBD2 (6 bases). The CDR3 protein is CATSRESAGSSYNEQFF. DNA for the CDR3: TGTGCCACCAGCAGAGAATCGGCGGGGTCATCCTACAATGAGCAGTTCTTC.